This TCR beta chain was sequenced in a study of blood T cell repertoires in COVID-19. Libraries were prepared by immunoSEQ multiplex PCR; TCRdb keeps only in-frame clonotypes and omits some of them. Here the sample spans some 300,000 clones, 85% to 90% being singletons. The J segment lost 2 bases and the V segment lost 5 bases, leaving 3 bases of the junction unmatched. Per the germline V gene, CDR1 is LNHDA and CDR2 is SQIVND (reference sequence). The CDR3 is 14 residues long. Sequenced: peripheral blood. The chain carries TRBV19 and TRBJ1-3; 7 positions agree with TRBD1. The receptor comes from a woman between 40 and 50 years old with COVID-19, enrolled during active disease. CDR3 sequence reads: CASSSTGPGNTIYF. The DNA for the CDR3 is TGTGCCAGTAGTTCGACAGGGCCTGGAAACACCATATATTTT.